This T cell receptor (beta chain) derives from a study of control samples from healthy donors and cancer patients. The V gene's germline CDR1 is MNHEY and CDR2 SVGAGI. The V gene lost 7 bases and the J gene lost 0 bases, with 15 bases spanning the gap. CDR3 length: 15 amino acids. Libraries were prepared by immunoSEQ multiplex PCR; TCRdb keeps only in-frame clonotypes and omits some of them. Of 120,000 or so clones in the sample, about 89% are singletons; the top ten hold about 2.7%. J is TRBJ1-1 and V is TRBV6-5, with no clear D. The sequence came from a man aged 60-69 years in good health. Material: blood. The CDR3 loop reads CASIINDAVNTEAFF. The CDR3, as DNA: TGTGCCAGCATTATAAACGACGCGGTGAACACTGAAGCTTTCTTT.